Below are 32 T cell receptor beta chains sequenced from a single sample in a study of cytomegalovirus exposure and HLA in healthy donors. Clones were read by immunoSEQ multiplex PCR, and TCRdb kept only the in-frame ones, dropping some. The repertoire includes 50,000 to 65,000 clones, roughly 94% of them detected once, and approximately 6.8% sits in the top ten. Sequencing used PBMCs. The receptors were gathered from a young woman in good health and CMV-seropositive.

V usage is TRBV7-2 and J usage is TRBJ2-5, with 10 bases lining up with TRBD2. The J segment lost 2 bases and the V segment lost 3 bases, leaving 3 bases of the junction unmatched. Per the germline V gene, CDR1 is SGHTA and CDR2 is FQGNSA. There are 15 residues in the CDR3. The CDR3: CASSFLAGEQETQYF. DNA for the CDR3: TGTGCCAGCAGCTTCCTAGCGGGGGAACAAGAGACCCAGTACTTC.

In its sample, this clone was seen a few times. V gene TRBV2 combines with J gene TRBJ1-6, with a weak D call TRBD1 (5 bases). The CDR3 covers 16 residues. Trimming shortened V by 3 bases and J by 8 bases, and 17 bases separated the two germline ends. The germline V gene has CDR1 SNHLY and CDR2 FYNNEI. Here the CDR3 reads CASSDGRGGRDSPLHF. Here the CDR3 DNA reads TGTGCCAGCAGTGATGGGAGGGGCGGGCGCGATTCACCCCTCCACTTT.

The chain uses TRBV5-6 and TRBJ1-2; D remains ambiguous. Germline CDR1 SGHDT, CDR2 YYEEEE. V was trimmed by 4 bases and J by 4 bases, leaving 17 bases between them. The CDR3 runs to 15 residues. In DNA form, the CDR3 reads TGTGCCAGCAGCCCCATGGAGGTGTTGTCCTATGGCTACACCTTC. Residues: CASSPMEVLSYGYTF.

The V call is TRBV5-1, the J call TRBJ1-1, with a tentative D call TRBD1 (6 bases). V dropped 4 bases and J dropped 2 bases, with 15 bases sitting between them. Germline loops: CDR1 SGHRS, CDR2 YFSETQ. CDR3 length: 15 residues. The CDR3 is CASSHTGTTNTEAFF. As DNA, the CDR3 is TGCGCCAGCAGCCACACAGGGACAACTAACACTGAAGCTTTCTTT.

J is TRBJ1-4 and V is TRBV6-5, with TRBD1 as a possible D gene (5 bases). There are 14 residues in the CDR3. Germline V gene lookup returns CDR1 MNHEY and CDR2 SVGAGI. Trimming took off 5 bases at V and 2 bases at J, with 9 bases between the two ends. This CDR3 reads CASSQGSTNEKLFF. CDR3 coding DNA: TGTGCCAGCAGTCAGGGAAGCACTAATGAAAAACTGTTTTTT.

CDR3 DNA: TGTGCCAGCTTGGGACTAGCGGGATTGGAGACCCAGTACTTC. The encoded protein is CASLGLAGLETQYF. This rearrangement joins TRBV6-6 to TRBJ2-5, with 13 bases aligning to TRBD2. Germline V gene lookup returns CDR1 MNHNY and CDR2 SVGAGI (reference sequence). J gave up 5 bases and V 8 bases, and 5 bases lay outside the gene matches. The CDR3 covers 14 residues.

This chain uses TRBV5-4 with TRBJ2-3; 11 bases are a match to TRBD2. The CDR3 is 17 amino acids. Germline V gene data show CDR1 as SGHNT and CDR2 as YYREEE (reference sequence). The junction had 7 bases not matched to a gene; V was cut back by 1 base and J by 3 bases. CDR3 DNA: TGTGCCAGCAGCTTGACTAGCGGGGGACTACCAACAGATACGCAGTATTTT. This encodes CASSLTSGGLPTDTQYF. Supplemented by reference TRBV5-4 and TRBJ2-3, the full variable domain reads ETGVTQSPTHLIKTRGQQVTLRCSSQSGHNTVSWYQQALGQGPQFIFQYYREEENGRGNFPPRFSGLQFPNYSSELNVNALELDDSALYLCASSLTSGGLPTDTQYFGPGTRLTVL.

The V gene is TRBV27, the J gene TRBJ2-5; 7 bases map to TRBD1. Germline loops: CDR1 MNHEY, CDR2 SMNVEV (reference sequence). CDR3 length: 15 residues. The V gene end was trimmed by 0 bases and the J gene end by 5 bases; junction bases not matched to a gene: 6. CDR3 sequence: CASSLSAGGFETQYF. The CDR3 nucleotides are TGTGCCAGCAGTTTATCGGCAGGGGGTTTTGAGACCCAGTACTTC.

The chain employs TRBV9 and TRBJ2-7, with unresolved D. The CDR3 totals 15 residues. Germline CDR1 is SGDLS and CDR2 is YYNGEE. V lost 0 bases to trimming and J lost 6 bases, with 16 bases between them. CDR3 residues: CASSVDPSVGSEQYF. DNA of the CDR3: TGTGCCAGCAGCGTAGACCCCTCGGTGGGCTCCGAGCAGTACTTC.

This CDR3 reads CASSLKRIRQETQYF. CDR3 DNA: TGTGCCAGCAGCCTTAAACGTATTAGACAAGAGACCCAGTACTTC. The V call is TRBV7-8, the J call TRBJ2-5; D is undetermined. This CDR3 contains 15 residues. Per the germline V gene, CDR1 is SGHVS and CDR2 is FQNEAQ. V lost 5 bases to trimming and J lost 2 bases, with 15 bases between them.

The V call is TRBV2, the J call TRBJ2-7; 8 positions match TRBD2. The V segment lost 0 bases and the J segment 6 bases; nucleotides outside the gene matches: 7. Germline CDR1 SNHLY, CDR2 FYNNEI. There are 15 residues in the CDR3. CDR3 residues: CASSEAGAGVSEQYF. The CDR3 region has the DNA TGTGCCAGCAGTGAAGCTGGAGCGGGGGTAAGCGAGCAGTACTTC.

A word on this clone: At one boundary the junction diverges from the germline segment, which might be a read error. The chain has TRBV7-7 and TRBJ2-3; 11 bases agree with TRBD2. Germline-derived CDR1 and CDR2 are SSHAT and FNYEAQ (reference sequence). The CDR3 covers 15 residues. This CDR3 reads CASSQGTSGTDTQYF. The DNA of the CDR3 is TGTGCTAGCAGCCAAGGGACTAGCGGAACAGATACGCAGTATTTT. Together with reference TRBV7-7 and TRBJ2-3, the CDR3 gives the full variable domain: GAGVSQSPRYKVTKRGQDVTLRCDPISSHATLYWYQQALGQGPEFLTYFNYEAQPDKSGLPSDRFSAERPEGSISTLTIQRTEQRDSAMYRCASSQGTSGTDTQYFGPGTRLTVL.

J is TRBJ1-4 and V is TRBV30, with D maybe TRBD1 (5 bases). The V and J ends lost 5 bases and 12 bases respectively, with 13 bases between them. Germline V gene sequence: CDR1 GTSNPN, CDR2 SVGIG (reference sequence). The CDR3 consists of 11 residues. CDR3 in amino acids: CAWQGRGELFF. The CDR3 DNA is TGTGCCTGGCAAGGCCGGGGGGAACTGTTTTTT.

CDR3 in amino acids: CASSPDRRSNIQYF. The CDR3 nucleotides read TGTGCCAGCTCACCCGACAGGAGGTCAAACATTCAGTACTTC. The chain couples TRBV18 to TRBJ2-4; D may be TRBD1 (6 bases). V was cut by 3 bases and J by 6 bases, with 12 bases left in between. The CDR3 sequence is 14 residues long. CDR1 and CDR2 (germline): KGHSH, LQKENI.

This chain links TRBV19 with TRBJ1-4, with D perhaps matching TRBD1 (5 bases). CDR3 length: 16 residues. Trimming removed 10 bases from V and 0 bases from J, with 18 bases in between. CDR1 is LNHDA, CDR2 SQIVND, per germline (reference sequence). The CDR3 DNA sequence: TGTGCCACCGCCGCGGGGCCTCGTGCAACTAATGAAAAACTGTTTTTT. Amino acids: CATAAGPRATNEKLFF.

The chain recombines TRBV7-8 with TRBJ2-7, with 7 nucleotides matching TRBD1. Germline values: CDR1 SGHVS, CDR2 FQNEAQ. J lost 3 bases, V lost 0 bases, and 5 bases had no gene match. The CDR3 is made up of 15 amino acids. The DNA of the CDR3 is TGTGCCAGCAGCTTAGCGCCCTACAGGGGCTACGAGCAGTACTTC. Translated: CASSLAPYRGYEQYF.

The sample holds a few counts of this clone. The chain couples TRBV5-1 to TRBJ2-1; 9 bases fit TRBD2. Trimming cost V 5 bases and J 3 bases; bases outside gene matches: 3. The CDR3 extends over 14 amino acids. Germline CDR1 reads SGHRS; CDR2 reads YFSETQ. Written as DNA, the CDR3 is TGCGCCAGCAGTTCTAGCGGGATCTACAATGAGCAGTTCTTC. Residues: CASSSSGIYNEQFF.

This clone was recorded only once. CDR3 in amino acids: CASHSGYEQYF. Here the CDR3 DNA reads TGTGCCAGCCATAGCGGCTACGAGCAGTACTTC. The chain joins TRBV7-6 to TRBJ2-7, with D possibly TRBD2 on 6 matching bases. The CDR3 runs to 11 residues. Germline loops: CDR1 SGHVS, CDR2 FNYEAQ. The V and J ends lost 8 bases and 3 bases respectively, with 8 bases between them. Full variable domain (rest looked up from reference TRBV7-6 and TRBJ2-7): GAGVSQSPRYKVTKRGQDVALRCDPISGHVSLYWYRQALGQGPEFLTYFNYEAQQDKSGLPNDRFSAERPEGSISTLTIQRTEQRDSAMYRCASHSGYEQYFGPGTRLTVT.

The genes are TRBV28 and TRBJ2-5; tentatively, D is TRBD2 (5 bases). V was clipped by 2 bases and J by 2 bases, with 9 bases between them. Per germline, CDR1 MDHEN and CDR2 SYDVKM. The CDR3 contains 14 residues. The CDR3 DNA is TGTGCCAGCAGTTTAAGTCGGGGACAAGAGACCCAGTACTTC. Its translation is CASSLSRGQETQYF.

This chain connects TRBV28 to TRBJ2-2; weak D call: TRBD1 (7 bases). V lost 6 bases, J lost 7 bases, and 15 bases lay in between. Germline loops: CDR1 MDHEN, CDR2 SYDVKM. This CDR3 is built from 14 residues. Written as DNA, the CDR3 is TGTGCCAGCAGAAGACAGGGAGGTAACGGGGAGCTGTTTTTT. Protein sequence: CASRRQGGNGELFF.

The CDR3 protein is CASSLSTGGWQPQHF. In nucleotides, the CDR3 is TGTGCCAGCAGTTTATCAACAGGGGGTTGGCAGCCCCAGCATTTT. The V gene is TRBV28, the J gene TRBJ1-5; 8 bases match TRBD1. J lost 7 bases, V lost 1 base, and 6 bases had no gene match. There are 15 residues in the CDR3. Germline CDR1 is MDHEN and CDR2 is SYDVKM.

The chain combines TRBV27 with TRBJ2-1, with 8 bases fitting TRBD2. Germline CDR1 reads MNHEY; CDR2 reads SMNVEV (reference sequence). The CDR3 covers 16 residues. Trimming removed 8 bases from V and 3 bases from J; junction bases left unmatched: 12. CDR3 bases: TGTGCCAGCCTCTGTCAACTAGCGGAAATCTACAATGAGCAGTTCTTC. This encodes CASLCQLAEIYNEQFF.

This clone was recorded only once. The rearrangement joins TRBV6-5 to TRBJ1-2; no clear D gene. The germline CDR1 and CDR2 sequences are MNHEY and SVGAGI. CDR3 length: 13 residues. Deletions cut 0 bases from V and 7 bases from J, with 9 bases between. CDR3 sequence reads: CASSYSRGAGYTF. The CDR3, as DNA: TGTGCCAGCAGTTACTCGAGAGGAGCTGGCTACACCTTC.

A single count supports this clone. This chain uses TRBV6-1 with TRBJ1-2; 7 nucleotides line up with TRBD1. V was pared by 9 bases and J by 8 bases, with 15 bases of the junction left unmatched. The germline gives CDR1 MNHNS, CDR2 SASEGT. The CDR3 consists of 14 residues. The CDR3 region has the DNA TGTGCCAGTCTCCTTGTGAGACAGGGCAGCGGCTACACCTTC. Translating gives CASLLVRQGSGYTF.

The rearrangement uses TRBV5-1 and TRBJ1-4; D is ambiguous. The CDR3 runs to 10 residues. Trimming took off 9 bases at V and 8 bases at J, with 8 bases between the two ends. Germline CDR1 SGHRS, CDR2 YFSETQ. The DNA for the CDR3 is TGCGCCAAGAGCGGCGAAAAACTGTTTTTT. This sequence encodes CAKSGEKLFF.

The genes are TRBV7-3 and TRBJ2-3; maybe TRBD2 (5 bases). Germline V gene sequence: CDR1 SGHTA, CDR2 FQGTGA. The CDR3 spans 14 residues. Trimming removed 4 bases at V and 6 bases at J, with 14 bases between. The CDR3 reads CASSSVGSGDTQYF. CDR3 nucleotide sequence: TGTGCCAGCAGCTCAGTTGGGAGCGGTGATACGCAGTATTTT. Full variable domain (rest looked up from reference TRBV7-3 and TRBJ2-3): GAGVSQTPSNKVTEKGKYVELRCDPISGHTALYWYRQSLGQGPEFLIYFQGTGAADDSGLPNDRFFAVRPEGSVSTLKIQRTERGDSAVYLCASSSVGSGDTQYFGPGTRLTVL.

This chain links TRBV10-2 with TRBJ2-3; D might be TRBD1 (6 bases). The CDR3 sequence is 14 residues long. With 6 bases removed from V and 6 bases from J, the gap between germline ends came to 16 bases. The germline V gene encodes CDR1 WSHSY and CDR2 SAAADI. Here the CDR3 reads CASRETGPADTQYF. CDR3 sequence (DNA): TGCGCCAGCAGAGAAACAGGGCCAGCCGATACGCAGTATTTT.

This sequence joins TRBV7-2 and TRBJ1-5; weak D call: TRBD1 (6 bases). This CDR3 is built from 14 residues. V lost 5 bases and J lost 4, with 12 bases in between. Germline V lookup: CDR1 SGHTA, CDR2 FQGNSA. The CDR3 reads CASSKQGGNQPQHF. DNA for the CDR3: TGTGCCAGCAGCAAACAGGGTGGAAATCAGCCCCAGCATTTT.

The chain is built from TRBV7-6 and TRBJ2-1; tentatively, D is TRBD2 (5 bases). CDR1 is SGHVS, CDR2 FNYEAQ, per germline. The CDR3 consists of 17 residues. The V end was cut by 2 bases, the J end by 9 bases, with 23 bases between. The CDR3, as DNA: TGTGCCAGCAGCTTAAGAGGCCCGGGGTTAGGAATTCTTGAGCAGTTCTTC. It specifies CASSLRGPGLGILEQFF.

The chain recombines TRBV30 with TRBJ1-2; TRBD1 matches 8 bases. V shed 7 bases, J shed 6 bases, and the junction held 4 bases outside the gene matches. This CDR3 region has 11 residues. Germline V gene data show CDR1 as GTSNPN and CDR2 as SVGIG (reference sequence). CDR3 protein: CAYRQGNGYTF. The CDR3 nucleotides are TGTGCCTACCGACAGGGGAATGGCTACACCTTC. Complete variable domain (other parts from reference TRBV30 and TRBJ1-2): SQTIHQWPATLVQPVGSPLSLECTVEGTSNPNLYWYRQAAGRGLQLLFYSVGIGQISSEVPQNLSASRPQDRQFILSSKKLLLSDSGFYLCAYRQGNGYTFGSGTRLTVV.

The count of this clone is one. The CDR3 nucleotides read TGTGCCAGCAGCAAAGAGTTAGTCCCTGCGGGATATAATTCACCCCTCCACTTT. Translating gives CASSKELVPAGYNSPLHF. This sequence joins TRBV21-1 and TRBJ1-6. TRBV21-1 is labeled a pseudogene. There are 18 residues in the CDR3.

The chain has TRBV4-3 and TRBJ1-2; no reliable D call. The ends were cut back, 2 bases at V and 8 bases at J, with 18 bases in the middle. CDR1 and CDR2 (germline): LGHNA, YSLEER. CDR3 length: 15 residues. The CDR3 protein is CASSQSWRVGIGYTF. The CDR3 nucleotides read TGCGCCAGCAGCCAATCGTGGAGGGTCGGGATAGGCTACACCTTC.